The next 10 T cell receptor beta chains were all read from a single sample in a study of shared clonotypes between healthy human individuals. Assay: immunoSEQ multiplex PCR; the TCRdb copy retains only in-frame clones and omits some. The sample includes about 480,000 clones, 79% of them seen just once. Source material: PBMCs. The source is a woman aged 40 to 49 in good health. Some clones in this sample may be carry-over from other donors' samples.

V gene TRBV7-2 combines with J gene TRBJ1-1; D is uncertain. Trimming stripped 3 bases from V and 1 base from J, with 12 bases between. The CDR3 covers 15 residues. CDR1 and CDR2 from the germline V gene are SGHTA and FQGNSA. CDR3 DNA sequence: TGTGCCAGCAGCTTGAAGGGCACGGGGAACACTGAAGCTTTCTTT. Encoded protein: CASSLKGTGNTEAFF. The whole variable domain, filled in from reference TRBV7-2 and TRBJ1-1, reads GAGVSQSPSNKVTEKGKDVELRCDPISGHTALYWYRQSLGQGLEFLIYFQGNSAPDKSGLPSDRFSAERTGGSVSTLTIQRTQQEDSAVYLCASSLKGTGNTEAFFGQGTRLTVV.

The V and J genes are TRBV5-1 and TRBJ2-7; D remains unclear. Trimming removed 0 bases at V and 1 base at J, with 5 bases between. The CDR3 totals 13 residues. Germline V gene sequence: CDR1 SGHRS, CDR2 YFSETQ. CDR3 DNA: TGCGCCAGCAGCTTGGATACGTCCTACGAGCAGTACTTC. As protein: CASSLDTSYEQYF. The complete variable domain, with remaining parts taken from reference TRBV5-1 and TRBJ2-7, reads KAGVTQTPRYLIKTRGQQVTLSCSPISGHRSVSWYQQTPGQGLQFLFEYFSETQRNKGNFPGRFSGRQFSNSRSEMNVSTLELGDSALYLCASSLDTSYEQYFGPGTRLTVT.

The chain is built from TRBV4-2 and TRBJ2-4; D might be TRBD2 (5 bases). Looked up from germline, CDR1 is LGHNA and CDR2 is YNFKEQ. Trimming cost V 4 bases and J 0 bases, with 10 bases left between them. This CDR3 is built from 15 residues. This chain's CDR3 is CASSPRALAKNIQYF. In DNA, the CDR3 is TGTGCCAGCAGCCCGAGGGCACTAGCCAAAAACATTCAGTACTTC.

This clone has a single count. CDR3 region: CASSVRDWNTEAFF. The CDR3 DNA sequence: TGTGCCAGCAGCGTCCGGGACTGGAACACTGAAGCTTTCTTT. This chain connects TRBV9 to TRBJ1-1; tentative D call: TRBD1 (5 bases). The CDR3 is made up of 14 amino acids. V was pared by 2 bases and J by 1 base, with 9 bases between. Germline values: CDR1 SGDLS, CDR2 YYNGEE.

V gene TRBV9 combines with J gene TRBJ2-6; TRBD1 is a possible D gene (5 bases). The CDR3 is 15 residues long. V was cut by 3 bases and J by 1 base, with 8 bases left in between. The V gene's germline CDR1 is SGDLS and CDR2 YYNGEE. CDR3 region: CASSARVSGANVLTF. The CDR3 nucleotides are TGTGCCAGCAGCGCCAGGGTATCTGGGGCCAACGTCCTGACTTTC.

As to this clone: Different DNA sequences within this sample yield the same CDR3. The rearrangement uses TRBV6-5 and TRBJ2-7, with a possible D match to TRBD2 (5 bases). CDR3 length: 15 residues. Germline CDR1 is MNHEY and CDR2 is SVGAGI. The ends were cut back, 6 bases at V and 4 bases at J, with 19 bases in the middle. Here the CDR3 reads CASRPLGNLPYEQYF. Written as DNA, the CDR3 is TGTGCCAGCAGACCGCTCGGGAACCTCCCTTACGAGCAGTACTTC.

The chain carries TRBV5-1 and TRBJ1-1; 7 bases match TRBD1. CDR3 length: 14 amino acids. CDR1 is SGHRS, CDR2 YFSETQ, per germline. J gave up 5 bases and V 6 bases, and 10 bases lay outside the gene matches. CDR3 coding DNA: TGCGCCAGCACGTCACGACAGGGTTGGACTGAAGCTTTCTTT. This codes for CASTSRQGWTEAFF.

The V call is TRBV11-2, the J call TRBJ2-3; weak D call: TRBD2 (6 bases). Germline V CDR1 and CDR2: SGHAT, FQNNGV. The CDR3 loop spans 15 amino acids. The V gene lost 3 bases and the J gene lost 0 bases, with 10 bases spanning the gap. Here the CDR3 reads CASSLVGGSTDTQYF. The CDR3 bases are TGTGCCAGCAGCTTGGTCGGGGGAAGCACAGATACGCAGTATTTT.

The CDR3 DNA reads as TGTGCCAGCTCACCACCGACAGGGGGCCGCGAGCAGTACTTC. Its translation is CASSPPTGGREQYF. This chain joins TRBV18 and TRBJ2-7; 10 bases are shared with TRBD1. Trimming took 0 bases from V and 6 from J; bases not matched to a gene: 2. Germline CDR1 is KGHSH and CDR2 is LQKENI. This CDR3 is 14 amino acids long.

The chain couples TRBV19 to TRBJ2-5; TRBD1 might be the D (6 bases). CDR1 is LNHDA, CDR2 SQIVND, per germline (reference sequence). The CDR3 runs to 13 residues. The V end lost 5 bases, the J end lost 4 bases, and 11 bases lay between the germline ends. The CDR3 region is CASSDTGLETQYF. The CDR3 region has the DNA TGTGCCAGTAGTGATACAGGGTTAGAGACCCAGTACTTC.